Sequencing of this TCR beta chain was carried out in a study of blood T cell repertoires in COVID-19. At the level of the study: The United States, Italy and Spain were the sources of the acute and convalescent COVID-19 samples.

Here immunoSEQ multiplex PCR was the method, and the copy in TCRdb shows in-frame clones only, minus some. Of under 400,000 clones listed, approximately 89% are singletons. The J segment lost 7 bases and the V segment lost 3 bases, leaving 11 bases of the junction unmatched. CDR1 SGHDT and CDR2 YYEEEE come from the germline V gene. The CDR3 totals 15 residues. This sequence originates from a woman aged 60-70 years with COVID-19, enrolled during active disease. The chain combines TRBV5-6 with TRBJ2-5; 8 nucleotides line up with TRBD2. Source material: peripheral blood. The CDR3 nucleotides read TGTGCCAGCAGCTCCACCGGGACTAGTTATCGGACCCAGTACTTC. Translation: CASSSTGTSYRTQYF.